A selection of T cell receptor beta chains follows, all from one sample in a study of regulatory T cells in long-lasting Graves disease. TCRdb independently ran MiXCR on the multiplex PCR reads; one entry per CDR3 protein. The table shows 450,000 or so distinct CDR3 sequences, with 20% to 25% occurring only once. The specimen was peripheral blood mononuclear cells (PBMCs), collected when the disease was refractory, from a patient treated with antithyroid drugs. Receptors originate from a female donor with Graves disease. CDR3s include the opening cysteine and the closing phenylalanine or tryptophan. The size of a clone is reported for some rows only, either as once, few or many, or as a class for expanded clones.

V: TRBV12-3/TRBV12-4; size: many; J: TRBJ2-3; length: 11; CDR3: CASSFSDTQYF
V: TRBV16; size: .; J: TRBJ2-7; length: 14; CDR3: CASSQSQSGYEQYF
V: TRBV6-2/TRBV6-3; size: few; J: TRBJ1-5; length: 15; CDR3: CASRLDRERYQPQHF
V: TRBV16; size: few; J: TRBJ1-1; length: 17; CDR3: CASSQSAPIPQYTEAFF
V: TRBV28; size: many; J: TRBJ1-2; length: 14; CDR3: CASSSSPDVYGYTF
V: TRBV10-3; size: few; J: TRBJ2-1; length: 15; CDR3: CAISEVAGGYNEQFF
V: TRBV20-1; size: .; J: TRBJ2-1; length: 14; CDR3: CSAIKFGGRGEQFF
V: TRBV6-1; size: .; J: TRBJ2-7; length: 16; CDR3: CASSEARRTASYEQYF
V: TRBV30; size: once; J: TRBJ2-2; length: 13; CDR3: CAWSTDVAGELFF
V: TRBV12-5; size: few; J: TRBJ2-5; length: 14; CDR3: CASGQQGRQETQYF
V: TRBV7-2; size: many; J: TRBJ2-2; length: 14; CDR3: CASNRGANTGELFF
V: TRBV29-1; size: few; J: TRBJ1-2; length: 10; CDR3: CSADSGSYTF
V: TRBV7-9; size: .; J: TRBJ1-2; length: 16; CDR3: CASSYSGGQGAEGYTF
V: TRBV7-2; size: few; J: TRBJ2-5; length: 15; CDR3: CASSLGGRGEETQYF
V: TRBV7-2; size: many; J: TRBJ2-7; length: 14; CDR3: CASSTGTLRYEQYF
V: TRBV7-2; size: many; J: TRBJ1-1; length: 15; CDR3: CASSSPNDTPSGAFF